This T cell receptor beta chain was retrieved from a study of OX40 agonist ivuxolimab in advanced cancers. Overall study context: Every 2 weeks, patients got intravenous ivuxolimab at one of six dose levels (0.01-10 mg/kg). Participants could have had prior anti-PD-1, anti-PD-L1 or anti-CTLA-4 therapy, and around 40% had some. In three patients, partial responses were observed, one with hepatocellular carcinoma and two with cutaneous melanoma. Whole-study results and caveats: By week 6 at 0.1 to 3.0 mg/kg, blood CD4+ and CD8+ T cells had expanded clonally.

Germline CDR1 reads MDHEN; CDR2 reads SYDVKM. After removal of 7 bases from V and 1 base from J, the junction contained 9 bases not matched to a gene. The CDR3 length is 16 residues. Data came from immunoSEQ multiplex PCR; TCRdb stores just in-frame clones and leaves some out. This table holds 65,000 to 100,000 clones, almost 90% found once. To note about this clone: Antigen unknown.

This sequence was found in an adult with an advanced solid tumor such as melanoma, head and neck, liver or kidney cancer. V usage is TRBV28 and J usage is TRBJ1-1; 10 positions agree with TRBD1. Sequencing was performed on CD4+ or CD8+ T cells sorted from blood, taken in a trial of the OX40 agonist ivuxolimab. The CDR3 is CASTRQGAAPNTEAFF. In DNA, the CDR3 is TGTGCCAGCACCCGACAGGGGGCAGCCCCGAACACTGAAGCTTTCTTT.